The 6 T cell receptor beta chains presented below share a single source sample, sequenced in a study of cytomegalovirus exposure and HLA in healthy donors (dated by TCRdb to about 2017). The method behind the library was the immunoSEQ multiplex PCR assay. For the multiplex PCR, a mixture combining 60 forward primers for TCR Vbeta segments and 13 reverse primers for TCR Jbeta segments was used. The source is immuneACCESS, and TCRdb retained only in-frame sequences with V and J called. Part of the clones is not carried over; for the studies checked, unresolved V genes explain less than half of this, and the remainder is unexplained. Here the sample has 200,000 to 250,000 clones; roughly 70% occur a single time. The ten top clones hold under 2% of the sample. The sequencing input was PBMCs. These receptor sequences come from a woman in her twenties or thirties in good health and CMV-seronegative.

The chain recombines TRBV5-1 with TRBJ2-1; 8 bases agree with TRBD2. The ends lost 1 base at V and 8 bases at J; junction bases unmatched: 8. This CDR3 has 15 residues. Germline CDR1 reads SGHRS; CDR2 reads YFSETQ. DNA of the CDR3: TGCGCCAGCAGCTTGCCAGCGGGGGCCGGGGATGAGCAGTTCTTC. Protein product: CASSLPAGAGDEQFF.

The chain combines TRBV10-3 with TRBJ2-5; 7 nucleotides align to TRBD2. The better agreement between TRBJ2-7 and the DNA end casts doubt on the J call. There are 16 residues in the CDR3. Germline V CDR1 and CDR2: ENHRY, SYGVKD. CDR3 in DNA: TGTGCCATCAGTGAGCCAGCTGGGGAGGGCACCTACGAGCAGTACTTC. Protein product: CAISEPAGEGTYEQYF.

The gene calls are TRBV9 and TRBJ2-3, with 14 bases identical to TRBD2. V gave up 3 bases and J gave up 5 bases; unmatched junction bases: 8. CDR3 length: 17 residues. The germline V gene encodes CDR1 SGDLS and CDR2 YYNGEE. This chain's CDR3 is CASSGTGLAGGKDTQYF. The CDR3, as DNA: TGTGCCAGCAGCGGCACCGGACTAGCGGGAGGCAAAGATACGCAGTATTTT. The whole variable domain, remainder taken from reference TRBV9 and TRBJ2-3, is DSGVTQTPKHLITATGQRVTLRCSPRSGDLSVYWYQQSLDQGLQFLIQYYNGEERAKGNILERFSAQQFPDLHSELNLSSLELGDSALYFCASSGTGLAGGKDTQYFGPGTRLTVL.

The V and J genes are TRBV6-5 and TRBJ1-5; no firm D call. Germline CDR1 and CDR2: MNHEY and SVGAGI. The germline V and J ends were trimmed by 6 bases and 0 bases, with 12 bases remaining between them. The CDR3 consists of 15 residues. CDR3 coding DNA: TGTGCCAGCAGGGACTCGAAATATAGCAATCAGCCCCAGCATTTT. It is translated as CASRDSKYSNQPQHF.

The V gene is TRBV29-1, the J gene TRBJ2-1; 7 bases are shared with TRBD1. The ends lost 6 bases at V and 4 bases at J; junction bases unmatched: 12. CDR1 is SQVTM, CDR2 ANQGSEA, per germline. The CDR3 runs to 15 residues. CDR3 nucleotides: TGCAGCGTGCTTACAGGGGCGGTCTCTTACAATGAGCAGTTCTTC. The encoded protein is CSVLTGAVSYNEQFF.

The chain is built from TRBV9 and TRBJ2-7; 10 bases agree with TRBD1. V lost 0 bases and J lost 1; bases outside the gene matches: 1. Germline-derived CDR1 and CDR2 are SGDLS and YYNGEE. The CDR3 runs to 15 residues. CDR3 sequence (DNA): TGTGCCAGCAGCGTAGGGGACAGGGGATCCTACGAGCAGTACTTC. It yields the protein CASSVGDRGSYEQYF.